Listed here are 6 T cell receptor beta chains from one sample, sequenced in a study of blood T cell repertoires in COVID-19. TCRdb's copy holds only in-frame clones and misses some; the assay was immunoSEQ multiplex PCR. The table shows 150,000 to 200,000 clones, with roughly 85% occurring only once. The sample taken for sequencing was peripheral blood. Receptors were obtained from a human donor with acute or convalescent COVID-19. The donor label of this sample is uncertain.

The rearrangement uses TRBV6-5 and TRBJ1-3, with a tentative D call TRBD1 (6 bases). The CDR3 has 12 residues. V was pared by 6 bases and J by 7 bases, with 10 bases between. Germline V lookup: CDR1 MNHEY, CDR2 SVGAGI. CDR3 sequence: CASRNQGNTIYF. The CDR3 nucleotides are TGTGCCAGCAGAAACCAGGGGAACACCATATATTTT.

This rearrangement joins TRBV10-3 to TRBJ1-5, with D possibly TRBD1 on 6 matching bases. Trimming left V 0 bases short and J 7 bases short, with 13 bases between. The CDR3 is 15 amino acids. Germline loops: CDR1 ENHRY, CDR2 SYGVKD. The chain's CDR3 is CAISESGQIGQPQHF. CDR3 nucleotides: TGTGCCATCAGTGAGTCTGGACAGATCGGACAGCCCCAGCATTTT.

CDR3 protein: CAIRTRVGANTGELFF. CDR3 sequence (DNA): TGTGCCATCAGGACCCGGGTCGGAGCGAACACCGGGGAGCTGTTTTTT. This chain links TRBV10-3 with TRBJ2-2; no clear D gene. The V gene's germline CDR1 is ENHRY and CDR2 SYGVKD. This CDR3 has 16 amino acids. Trimming shortened V by 6 bases and J by 0 bases, and 14 bases separated the two germline ends.

The J gene is TRBJ1-2, the V gene TRBV5-1, with 8 bases fitting TRBD1. CDR1 is SGHRS, CDR2 YFSETQ, per germline. The ends lost 5 bases at V and 6 bases at J; junction bases unmatched: 12. The CDR3 has 15 residues. DNA for the CDR3: TGCGCCAGCAGAGGGGGACAGGCCTTTGCGGATGGCTACACCTTC. This codes for CASRGGQAFADGYTF.

The sample holds one count of this clone. CDR3 nucleotide sequence: TGCGCCAGCAGTTATGGGACAGGGGGAACTGAAGCTTTCTTT. Protein sequence: CASSYGTGGTEAFF. The chain recombines TRBV5-1 with TRBJ1-1; 11 bases fit TRBD1. This CDR3 region has 14 residues. Germline V gene data show CDR1 as SGHRS and CDR2 as YFSETQ. The V gene end was trimmed by 5 bases and the J gene end by 5 bases; junction bases not matched to a gene: 5.

The V and J genes are TRBV19 and TRBJ1-5; D may be TRBD1 (5 bases). The ends were cut back, 5 bases at V and 2 bases at J, with 16 bases in the middle. The CDR3 has 16 residues. Germline CDR1 is LNHDA and CDR2 is SQIVND (reference sequence). CDR3 protein: CASSSGRKGGNQPQHF. CDR3 DNA sequence: TGTGCCAGTAGTTCCGGCAGGAAAGGGGGCAATCAGCCCCAGCATTTT.